This is a list of T cell receptor beta chains from one sample in a study of blood T cell repertoires in COVID-19. This table comes from immunoSEQ multiplex PCR, and its TCRdb copy is limited to in-frame clones, with some not included. The data contain about 220,000 clones, 82% of them singletons. The sequencing sample was made of peripheral blood. All receptors come from a woman in her 70s with acute or convalescent COVID-19. CDR3s include the opening cysteine and the closing phenylalanine or tryptophan. The D gene is left open where the match is weak. Some rows mark clone size as missing; the rest say once, few, many or name a class of expanded clone.

length: 15; size: -; J: TRBJ1-1; V: TRBV6-2/TRBV6-3; D: -; DNA: TGTGCCAGCAGTTACTCCCCGGACATCAACACTGAAGCTTTCTTT; CDR3: CASSYSPDINTEAFF
length: 12; size: -; J: TRBJ1-5; V: TRBV28; D: -; DNA: TGTGCCAGCAGTGCGTCGAAGCAGCCCCAGCATTTT; CDR3: CASSASKQPQHF
length: 16; size: -; J: TRBJ1-5; V: TRBV12-2; D: -; DNA: TGTGCAAGTCGCTTAGCCGCGGTGGTGGGCAATCAGCCCCAGCATTTT; CDR3: CASRLAAVVGNQPQHF
length: 16; size: -; J: TRBJ2-5; V: TRBV21-1; D: -; DNA: TGTGCCAGCAGCCTGGGGAGGAGACAGGGTGGGGAGACCCAGTACTTC; CDR3: CASSLGRRQGGETQYF
length: 16; size: -; J: TRBJ1-1; V: TRBV12-2; D: -; DNA: TGTGCAAGTCGCTTAGTGATGGTGCAGGGGAACACTGAAGCTTTCTTT; CDR3: CASRLVMVQGNTEAFF
length: 15; size: -; J: TRBJ1-3; V: TRBV5-4; D: TRBD1; DNA: TGTGCCAGCAGTAAACAGGGGGAGTCTGGAAACACCATATATTTT; CDR3: CASSKQGESGNTIYF
length: 17; size: -; J: TRBJ2-2; V: TRBV4-2; D: -; DNA: TGTGCCAGCAGCCAAGACGCGGGGGGACAGGGCGGCGGGGAGCTGTTTTTT; CDR3: CASSQDAGGQGGGELFF
length: 12; size: -; J: TRBJ1-2; V: TRBV6-6; D: -; DNA: TGTGCCAGCAGTCCTCAGGCTTATGGCTACACCTTC; CDR3: CASSPQAYGYTF
length: 14; size: -; J: TRBJ1-1; V: TRBV6-6; D: -; DNA: TGTGCCAGCAGTGTACAGGGTTTCGACACTGAAGCTTTCTTT; CDR3: CASSVQGFDTEAFF
length: 15; size: -; J: TRBJ2-7; V: TRBV18; D: TRBD1; DNA: TGTGCCAGCTCACCCGGGACAGGGGGCTTAGGAGAGCAGTACTTC; CDR3: CASSPGTGGLGEQYF
length: 16; size: -; J: TRBJ1-2; V: TRBV24-1; D: TRBD1; DNA: TGTGCCGCCAGTGATTCTAGGGGACAGGGACAGGTTGGCTACACCTTC; CDR3: CAASDSRGQGQVGYTF
length: 15; size: -; J: TRBJ2-7; V: TRBV7-2; D: -; DNA: TGTGCCAGCAGCTTGTACAGGTCTTGGGCCTACGAGCAGTACTTC; CDR3: CASSLYRSWAYEQYF
length: 16; size: once; J: TRBJ1-3; V: TRBV6-5; D: TRBD1; DNA: TGTGCCAGCAGTTACGAGAGGGGGCTAGGTGGAAACACCATATATTTT; CDR3: CASSYERGLGGNTIYF
length: 13; size: -; J: TRBJ2-5; V: TRBV7-2; D: -; DNA: TGTGCCAGCAGCTTAGTGTCTCGGGAGACCCAGTACTTC; CDR3: CASSLVSRETQYF
length: 16; size: -; J: TRBJ1-4; V: TRBV15; D: -; DNA: TGTGCCACCAGCAGGGACAGACCTTCAACTAATGAAAAACTGTTTTTT; CDR3: CATSRDRPSTNEKLFF
length: 16; size: -; J: TRBJ2-7; V: TRBV3-1/TRBV3-2; D: TRBD1; DNA: TGTGCCAGCAGCCAAACGACCGGGACAGGGGATTACGAGCAGTACTTC; CDR3: CASSQTTGTGDYEQYF
length: 15; size: -; J: TRBJ1-1; V: TRBV6-2/TRBV6-3; D: -; DNA: TGTGCCAGCAGTCTGGCGGACAGATTGAACACTGAAGCTTTCTTT; CDR3: CASSLADRLNTEAFF
length: 14; size: -; J: TRBJ1-2; V: TRBV19; D: -; DNA: TGTGCCAGTAGTATAGAAGAGGGGGACTATGGCTACACCTTC; CDR3: CASSIEEGDYGYTF
length: 14; size: once; J: TRBJ1-1; V: TRBV2; D: TRBD1; DNA: TGTGCCAGCCGGGGAGACGGGACAGGGCTGTTAGCTTTCTTT; CDR3: CASRGDGTGLLAFF
length: 12; size: -; J: TRBJ1-2; V: TRBV6-5; D: TRBD1; DNA: TGTGCCAGCTGGGACAGGGGCTTTGGCTACACCTTC; CDR3: CASWDRGFGYTF
length: 14; size: -; J: TRBJ1-6; V: TRBV19; D: -; DNA: TGTGCCACCACCCCCCGGGACTATAATTCACCCCTCCACTTT; CDR3: CATTPRDYNSPLHF
length: 12; size: -; J: TRBJ1-2; V: TRBV6-2/TRBV6-3; D: -; DNA: TGTGCCAGCAGTCTTGGACTGTATGGCTACACCTTC; CDR3: CASSLGLYGYTF
length: 17; size: -; J: TRBJ2-3; V: TRBV28; D: TRBD2; DNA: TGTGCCAGCAGTTTATCAACGCTAGCGGGGAGCACAGATACGCAGTATTTT; CDR3: CASSLSTLAGSTDTQYF
length: 15; size: -; J: TRBJ2-2; V: TRBV28; D: -; DNA: TGTGCCAGCAGTTTGGGTAGCCTTGACACCGGGGAGCTGTTTTTT; CDR3: CASSLGSLDTGELFF
length: 14; size: -; J: TRBJ2-2; V: TRBV24-1; D: -; DNA: TGTGCCACCGAGAGGGCAACGAACACCGGGGAGCTGTTTTTT; CDR3: CATERATNTGELFF
length: 15; size: -; J: TRBJ2-7; V: TRBV18; D: TRBD1; DNA: TGTGCCAGCTCACCGTCCCGGGACAGTCGCTACGAGCAGTACTTC; CDR3: CASSPSRDSRYEQYF
length: 16; size: -; J: TRBJ1-2; V: TRBV2; D: TRBD1; DNA: TGTGCCAGCAGTGAAGCTGCGGCAGGGGGCGCGTATGGCTACACCTTC; CDR3: CASSEAAAGGAYGYTF
length: 17; size: -; J: TRBJ1-4; V: TRBV4-2; D: TRBD1; DNA: TGTGCCAGCAGCCAAGATCTCGGGACAGGCTTTAATGAAAAACTGTTTTTT; CDR3: CASSQDLGTGFNEKLFF
length: 14; size: -; J: TRBJ2-7; V: TRBV11-2; D: TRBD2; DNA: TGTGCCAGCAGCTTCGGACTAGCAGCCTACGAGCAGTACTTC; CDR3: CASSFGLAAYEQYF
length: 12; size: -; J: TRBJ1-1; V: TRBV2; D: TRBD1; DNA: TGTGCCAGCAGTGTAGACAGGGAAGGAGCTTTCTTT; CDR3: CASSVDREGAFF
length: 16; size: -; J: TRBJ2-2; V: TRBV19; D: TRBD1; DNA: TGTGCCAGTAGTTTGAGACAGGGGTTTTACTCCGGGGAGCTGTTTTTT; CDR3: CASSLRQGFYSGELFF
length: 13; size: -; J: TRBJ2-5; V: TRBV12-3/TRBV12-4; D: TRBD2; DNA: TGTGCCAGCGGACCTACTAGCGGGAAGACCCAGTACTTC; CDR3: CASGPTSGKTQYF
length: 12; size: few; J: TRBJ2-1; V: TRBV7-2; D: -; DNA: TGTGCCAGCAGACAAGGGGTTGGTGAGCAGTTCTTC; CDR3: CASRQGVGEQFF
length: 15; size: -; J: TRBJ1-1; V: TRBV5-4; D: -; DNA: TGTGCCAGCAGCGAGGGGGAAGGTCGGTCCACTGAAGCTTTCTTT; CDR3: CASSEGEGRSTEAFF
length: 15; size: few; J: TRBJ2-3; V: TRBV7-8; D: TRBD2; DNA: TGTGCCAGCAGCTCTAGCGGGGGGTTGACAGATACGCAGTATTTT; CDR3: CASSSSGGLTDTQYF
length: 15; size: -; J: TRBJ1-1; V: TRBV7-9; D: -; DNA: TGTGCCAGCAGCTTAGCGCTGTCAGGGGCTCCCGAAGCTTTCTTT; CDR3: CASSLALSGAPEAFF
length: 17; size: -; J: TRBJ1-3; V: TRBV27; D: -; DNA: TGTGCCAGCAGTAAAGGAGCAGGGTTGAGCTCTGGAAACACCATATATTTT; CDR3: CASSKGAGLSSGNTIYF
length: 15; size: -; J: TRBJ2-5; V: TRBV9; D: TRBD1; DNA: TGTGCCAGCAGCGCCACACAGGGGATCTTGGAGACCCAGTACTTC; CDR3: CASSATQGILETQYF
length: 16; size: -; J: TRBJ1-1; V: TRBV6-2/TRBV6-3; D: TRBD1; DNA: TGTGCCAGCAGTTACGGGACAGGGTTGGGGACCACTGAAGCTTTCTTT; CDR3: CASSYGTGLGTTEAFF
length: 13; size: once; J: TRBJ2-7; V: TRBV28; D: -; DNA: TGTGCCAGCATCGATACAGGGTCCTACGAGCAGTACTTC; CDR3: CASIDTGSYEQYF
length: 15; size: many; J: TRBJ2-5; V: TRBV6-5; D: TRBD1; DNA: TGTGCCAGCAGATCATACAGGGGATACCAAGAGACCCAGTACTTC; CDR3: CASRSYRGYQETQYF
length: 14; size: -; J: TRBJ1-2; V: TRBV29-1; D: -; DNA: TGCAGCGTTGAGCGTCGACAGAGCCCAAACGGCTACACCTTC; CDR3: CSVERRQSPNGYTF
length: 14; size: -; J: TRBJ1-5; V: TRBV4-3; D: -; DNA: TGCGCCAGCAGCCAAGGGGAGGGGACCCAGCCCCAGCATTTT; CDR3: CASSQGEGTQPQHF
length: 13; size: -; J: TRBJ1-1; V: TRBV14; D: -; DNA: TGTGCCAGCAGCCCGGGGATGGGGTATGAAGCTTTCTTT; CDR3: CASSPGMGYEAFF
length: 13; size: few; J: TRBJ1-5; V: TRBV6-2/TRBV6-3; D: -; DNA: TGTGCCAGCAGCTCACACGGGAATCAGCCCCAGCATTTT; CDR3: CASSSHGNQPQHF
length: 13; size: once; J: TRBJ2-7; V: TRBV12-3/TRBV12-4; D: -; DNA: TGTGCCAGCAGTTTCCGTAGCTCCTACGAGCAGTACTTC; CDR3: CASSFRSSYEQYF
length: 13; size: -; J: TRBJ2-3; V: TRBV10-3; D: TRBD2; DNA: TGTGCCATTACTAGCGGGGGGGCAGATACGCAGTATTTT; CDR3: CAITSGGADTQYF
length: 16; size: -; J: TRBJ2-7; V: TRBV4-3; D: -; DNA: TGCGCCAGCAGCCAAGGATTCGGGACACCGGCCTACGAGCAGTACTTC; CDR3: CASSQGFGTPAYEQYF
length: 14; size: -; J: TRBJ1-1; V: TRBV18; D: -; DNA: TGTGCCAGCTCACCAACGGGTCAGAACACTGAAGCTTTCTTT; CDR3: CASSPTGQNTEAFF
length: 15; size: -; J: TRBJ2-5; V: TRBV11-2; D: -; DNA: TGTGCCAGCAGCTCCGTCGGAGGGGGGGCGGAGACCCAGTACTTC; CDR3: CASSSVGGGAETQYF
length: 13; size: -; J: TRBJ1-2; V: TRBV3-1/TRBV3-2; D: -; DNA: TGTGCCAGCAGCCAAGAGGCGGGCTATGGCTACACCTTC; CDR3: CASSQEAGYGYTF
length: 12; size: -; J: TRBJ2-3; V: TRBV7-2; D: -; DNA: TGTGCCAGCAGCTTAGCGACGACTCCTCCTAATTTT; CDR3: CASSLATTPPNF